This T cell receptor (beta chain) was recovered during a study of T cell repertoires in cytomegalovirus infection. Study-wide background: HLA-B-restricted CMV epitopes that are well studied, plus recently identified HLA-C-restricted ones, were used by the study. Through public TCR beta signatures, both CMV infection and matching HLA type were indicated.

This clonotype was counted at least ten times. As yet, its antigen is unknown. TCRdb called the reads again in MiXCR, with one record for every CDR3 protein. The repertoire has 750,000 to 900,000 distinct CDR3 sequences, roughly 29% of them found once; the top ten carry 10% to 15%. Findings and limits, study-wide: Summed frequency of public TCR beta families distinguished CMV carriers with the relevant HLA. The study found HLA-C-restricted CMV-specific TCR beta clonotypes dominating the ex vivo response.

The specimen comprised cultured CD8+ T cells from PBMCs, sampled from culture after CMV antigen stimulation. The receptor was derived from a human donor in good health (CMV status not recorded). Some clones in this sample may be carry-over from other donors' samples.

CDR3 nucleotides: TGTGCCAGCCTCACTCGGGGACAGCTCTACAATGAGCAGTTCTTC. It specifies CASLTRGQLYNEQFF. This rearrangement joins TRBV7-9 to TRBJ2-1; 7 nucleotides align to TRBD1. CDR3 length equals 15 residues. Germline CDR1 SEHNR, CDR2 FQNEAQ (reference sequence). Trimming took 8 bases from V and 3 from J; bases not matched to a gene: 10.